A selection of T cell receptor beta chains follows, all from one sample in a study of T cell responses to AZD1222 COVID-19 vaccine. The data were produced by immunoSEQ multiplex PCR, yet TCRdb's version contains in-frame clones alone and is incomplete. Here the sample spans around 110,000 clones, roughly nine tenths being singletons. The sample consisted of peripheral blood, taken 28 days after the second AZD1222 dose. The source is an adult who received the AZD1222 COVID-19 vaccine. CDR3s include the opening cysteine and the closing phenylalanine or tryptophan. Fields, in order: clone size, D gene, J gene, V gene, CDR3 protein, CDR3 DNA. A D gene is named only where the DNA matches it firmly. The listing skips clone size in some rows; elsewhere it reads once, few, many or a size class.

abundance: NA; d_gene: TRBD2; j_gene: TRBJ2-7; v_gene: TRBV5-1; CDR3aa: CASSSGTSGTLDEQYF; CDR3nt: TGCGCCAGCAGCTCGGGGACTAGCGGGACTTTGGACGAGCAGTACTTC
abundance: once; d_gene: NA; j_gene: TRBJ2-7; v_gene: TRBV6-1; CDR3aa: CASSDRSYEQYF; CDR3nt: TGTGCCAGCAGTGACAGGTCCTACGAGCAGTACTTC
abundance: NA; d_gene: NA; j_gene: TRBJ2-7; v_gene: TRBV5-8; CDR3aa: CASRYGEGASRNEQYF; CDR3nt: TGTGCCAGCAGGTATGGGGAGGGGGCGTCGAGGAACGAGCAGTACTTC
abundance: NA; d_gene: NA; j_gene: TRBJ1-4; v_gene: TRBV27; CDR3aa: CASSRGEKLFF; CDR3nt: TGTGCCAGCAGCCGTGGAGAAAAACTGTTTTTT
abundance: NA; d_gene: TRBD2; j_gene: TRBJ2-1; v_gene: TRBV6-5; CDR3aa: CASSTSGYNEQFF; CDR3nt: TGTGCCAGCAGTACTAGCGGTTACAATGAGCAGTTCTTC
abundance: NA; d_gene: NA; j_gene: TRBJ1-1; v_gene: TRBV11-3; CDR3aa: CASSFSQNTEAFF; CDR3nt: TGTGCCAGCAGCTTTAGTCAGAACACTGAAGCTTTCTTT
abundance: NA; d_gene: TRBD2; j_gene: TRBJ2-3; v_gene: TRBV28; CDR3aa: CASSSRGEQYF; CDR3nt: TGTGCCAGCAGTTCTCGGGGGGAGCAGTATTTT
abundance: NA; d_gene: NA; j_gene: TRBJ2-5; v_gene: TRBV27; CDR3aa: CASNSLGTGQETQYF; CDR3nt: TGTGCCAGCAATTCCCTGGGAACGGGACAAGAGACCCAGTACTTC
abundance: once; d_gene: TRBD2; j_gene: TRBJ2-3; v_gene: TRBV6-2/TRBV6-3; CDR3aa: CASSYAGLAGAKDTQYF; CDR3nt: TGTGCCAGCAGTTACGCGGGCCTAGCGGGAGCTAAAGATACGCAGTATTTT
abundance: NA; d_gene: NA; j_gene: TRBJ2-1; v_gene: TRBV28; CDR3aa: CASSPGSSSYNEQFF; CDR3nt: TGTGCCAGCAGTCCCGGGTCCAGCTCCTACAATGAGCAGTTCTTC
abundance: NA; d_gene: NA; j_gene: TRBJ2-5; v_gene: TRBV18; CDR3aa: CASSTGPQETQYF; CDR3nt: TGTGCCAGCTCAACCGGTCCTCAAGAGACCCAGTACTTC
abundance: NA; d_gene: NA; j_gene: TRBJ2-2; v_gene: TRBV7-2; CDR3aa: CASSRGLNRGGELFF; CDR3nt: TGTGCCAGCAGCCGCGGACTCAACCGTGGCGGGGAGCTGTTTTTT
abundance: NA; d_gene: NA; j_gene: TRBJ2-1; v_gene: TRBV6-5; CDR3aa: CASSYSTASSRNEQFF; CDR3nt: TGTGCCAGCAGTTACTCGACGGCTAGCTCTAGGAATGAGCAGTTCTTC
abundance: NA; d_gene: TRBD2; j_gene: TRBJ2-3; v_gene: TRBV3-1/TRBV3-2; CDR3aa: CASSRKTAGTSGTDTQYF; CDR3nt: TGTGCCAGCAGCCGTAAAACGGCCGGGACTAGCGGGACCGATACGCAGTATTTT
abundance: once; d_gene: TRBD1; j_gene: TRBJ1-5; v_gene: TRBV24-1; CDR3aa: CATSEGQVDQPQHF; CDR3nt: TGTGCCACCAGTGAGGGACAGGTCGATCAGCCCCAGCATTTT
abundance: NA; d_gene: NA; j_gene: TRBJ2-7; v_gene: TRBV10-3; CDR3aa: CAISAGQVHEQYF; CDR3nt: TGTGCCATCAGTGCCGGGCAGGTCCACGAGCAGTACTTC
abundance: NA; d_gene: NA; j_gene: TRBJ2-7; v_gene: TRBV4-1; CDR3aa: CASSQEGGREQYF; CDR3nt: TGCGCCAGCAGCCAAGAAGGGGGTCGCGAGCAGTACTTC